The rows below give T cell receptor beta chains drawn from one sample of a study of human T cells and chemical hapten exposure. TCRdb re-called the RACE reads through MiXCR, storing one row per CDR3 protein. The sample carries 85,000 to 100,000 distinct CDR3 sequences, about 28% recorded once. The sequenced sample was whole blood, obtained in connection with sensitization to the hapten diphenylcyclopropenone (DPC). The receptors were sampled from a man aged 35-49 years with alopecia areata. Some clones in this sample may be carry-over from other donors' samples. Each CDR3 is given with its conserved first and last residue. D genes are given only for firm matches. Not every row has a clone size; where given, it reads once, few, many or a size class.

V gene,J gene,D gene,clone size,CDR3 DNA,CDR3 protein
TRBV6-5,TRBJ2-2,.,.,TGTGCCAGCAAAGGCGGTACCGGGGAGCTGTTTTTT,CASKGGTGELFF
TRBV12-3/TRBV12-4,TRBJ2-1,TRBD2,few,TGTGCCAGCAGTTTTGGGCTAGCGGACAATGAGCAGTTCTTC,CASSFGLADNEQFF
TRBV6-5,TRBJ1-2,.,.,TGTGCCAGCAAGGACGGGGAACGTGGCTACACCTTC,CASKDGERGYTF
TRBV2,TRBJ2-7,TRBD1,few,TGTGCCACAAGCCAGGGGGCCTACGAGCAGTACTTC,CATSQGAYEQYF
TRBV25-1,TRBJ2-7,TRBD2,few,TGTGCCAGCTCCCTCCGGGGAGGGCACTACGAGCAGTACTTC,CASSLRGGHYEQYF
TRBV6-1,TRBJ1-5,.,.,TGTGCCAGCAGAACCTTGGATCAGCCCCAGCATTTT,CASRTLDQPQHF
TRBV7-2,TRBJ1-5,TRBD1,.,TGTGCCAGCAGCTTAGTTGGGACAGGGGGTCAGCCCCAGCATTTT,CASSLVGTGGQPQHF
TRBV3-1,TRBJ2-3,.,.,TGTGCCAGCAGCCAAGATAGGGCTACGGAGGATACGCAGTATTTT,CASSQDRATEDTQYF
TRBV7-2,TRBJ2-1,TRBD2,.,TGTGCCAGCAGCTTAGTGGGGACTAGCTCCTACAATGAGCAGTTCTTC,CASSLVGTSSYNEQFF
TRBV24-1,TRBJ2-2,.,once,TGTGCCACCAGTGATTCCAAACGACAGGCGAACACCGGGGAGCTGTTTTTT,CATSDSKRQANTGELFF
TRBV6-6,TRBJ2-3,TRBD2,.,TGTGCCAGCAGTTACTCGAAAGCGGGACGTCAGACAGATACGCAGTATTTT,CASSYSKAGRQTDTQYF
TRBV7-6,TRBJ2-3,TRBD2,.,TGTGCCAGCAGCTTAGTAACGACTAGCGGAGGAGTAGGGGATACGCAGTATTTT,CASSLVTTSGGVGDTQYF
TRBV15,TRBJ2-4,.,.,TGTGCCACCAGCAGAGACCAGGGCGGCATTCAGTACTTC,CATSRDQGGIQYF
TRBV10-3,TRBJ1-1,.,few,TGTGCCATCAGTTCCTCACAGGGCGTGGGTAACACTGAAGCTTTCTTT,CAISSSQGVGNTEAFF
TRBV4-1,TRBJ2-3,TRBD2,.,TGCGCCAGCGGACTAGCGGGAGCCCCGGCAGATACGCAGTATTTT,CASGLAGAPADTQYF
TRBV7-9,TRBJ2-1,.,many,TGTGCCAGCAGCTTAGGGGGCACTAGACACAATGAGCAGTTCTTC,CASSLGGTRHNEQFF
TRBV20-1,TRBJ1-1,.,.,TGCAGTGCTCCCTCCAACAGGAACACTGAAGCTTTCTTT,CSAPSNRNTEAFF
TRBV7-2,TRBJ2-5,.,.,TGTGCCAGCAGAACAGGGGGGGTACCAGAGACCCAGTACTTC,CASRTGGVPETQYF
TRBV18,TRBJ1-1,.,.,TGTGCCAGCTCACCACTAGACAACTCGAACACTGAAGCTTTCTTT,CASSPLDNSNTEAFF
TRBV6-2/TRBV6-3,TRBJ1-2,TRBD1,few,TGTGCCAGCAGCCCTCCGACAGGGTCCTATGGCTACACCTTC,CASSPPTGSYGYTF
TRBV28,TRBJ2-7,TRBD2,.,TGTGCCAGCAGTTTTAGGCTAGCGGGAGAAGGCTACGAGCAGTACTTC,CASSFRLAGEGYEQYF
TRBV4-3,TRBJ2-6,.,medium-sized,TGCGCCAGCAGCCAAGAATTCGAGCTCTTCTCTGGGGCCAACGTCCTGACTTTC,CASSQEFELFSGANVLTF
TRBV20-1,TRBJ2-3,.,.,TGCAGTGCTCGTGATGCTACAGATACGCAGTATTTT,CSARDATDTQYF
TRBV7-8,TRBJ2-7,.,.,TGTGCCAGCAGGAAAGCACAGGGTCGAACCTACGAGCAGTACTTC,CASRKAQGRTYEQYF
TRBV7-9,TRBJ2-7,TRBD2,few,TGTGCCAGCAGCTTCCTAGCGGGAGGGACCTACGAGCAGTACTTC,CASSFLAGGTYEQYF
TRBV20-1,TRBJ2-5,.,few,TGCAGTGCTAGCGGGGACCAAGAGACCCAGTACTTC,CSASGDQETQYF
TRBV20-1,TRBJ2-3,TRBD1,.,TGCAGTGCTAGTACCGGGACAGGGAGCACAGATACGCAGTATTTT,CSASTGTGSTDTQYF
TRBV20-1,TRBJ1-6,.,few,TGCAGTGCTAGCCAGGGTCGGAATTCACCCCTCCACTTT,CSASQGRNSPLHF
TRBV29-1,TRBJ2-1,.,few,TGCAGCGTCCAACCCCCTGGCAATGAGCAGTTCTTC,CSVQPPGNEQFF
TRBV6-2/TRBV6-3,TRBJ2-3,TRBD2,.,TGTGCCAGCAGTTACCCCATAGCGGGAGGCCTCACAGATACGCAGTATTTT,CASSYPIAGGLTDTQYF
TRBV28,TRBJ2-7,TRBD1,.,TGTGCCAGCAGCCACCGACAGGGAATCTCCTACGAGCAGTACTTC,CASSHRQGISYEQYF
TRBV2,TRBJ1-5,.,.,TGTGCCAGCAGTGAAGACCAAGGCCAGCCCCAGCATTTT,CASSEDQGQPQHF
TRBV4-2,TRBJ1-2,.,few,TGTGCCAGCAGCCAAGAACGGGGGCTCTATGGCTACACCTTC,CASSQERGLYGYTF
TRBV10-3,TRBJ2-3,TRBD2,.,TGTGCCATCAGTGACTCCCTAGCGGGACCTAGCACAGATACGCAGTATTTT,CAISDSLAGPSTDTQYF
TRBV14,TRBJ2-2,.,few,TGTGCCAGCAGCCAAGATTTCGGAGTCGGCGGGGAGCTGTTTTTT,CASSQDFGVGGELFF
TRBV20-1,TRBJ2-7,.,.,TGCAGTGCAAAGACAATAAACTACTACGAGCAGTACTTC,CSAKTINYYEQYF
TRBV28,TRBJ2-7,.,few,TGTGCCAGCACCGAGACAGGGGAGGGATCCTACGAGCAGTACTTC,CASTETGEGSYEQYF
TRBV28,TRBJ2-7,.,.,TGTGCCAGCAGTCGTAGTTGGGAGCAGTACTTC,CASSRSWEQYF
TRBV11-2,TRBJ2-7,TRBD1,.,TGTGCCAGCAGCTTAGATCTTTTGATGAGACAGGGGTCCCTTAAGAGCTCCTACGAGCAGTACTTC,CASSLDLLMRQGSLKSSYEQYF
TRBV5-1,TRBJ2-1,.,few,TGCGCCAGCAGCTCCCCAGGGGTTGGATCTAGATATGAGCAGTTCTTC,CASSSPGVGSRYEQFF
TRBV11-2,TRBJ2-1,TRBD2,few,TGTGCCAGCAGCTTAGACTGGGGGCTAGCGGGAGCCGAAAGCTCCTACAATGAGCAGTTCTTC,CASSLDWGLAGAESSYNEQFF
TRBV30,TRBJ1-5,.,.,TGTGCCTGGAGTGGGGGGGCAAGGCAGCCCCAGCATTTT,CAWSGGARQPQHF
TRBV20-1,TRBJ2-5,.,many,TGCAGTGCTAGAGTCCCCGGGACGGCCCAAGAGACCCAGTACTTC,CSARVPGTAQETQYF
TRBV20-1,TRBJ2-1,TRBD2,.,TGCAGTGCTAGAGATCCACTAGCGGGATTCTTCAATGAGCAGTTCTTC,CSARDPLAGFFNEQFF
TRBV12-3/TRBV12-4,TRBJ2-1,.,.,TGTGCCAGCAGTTTAGGGGTCGGTACAGGAACGCAGTTCTTC,CASSLGVGTGTQFF
TRBV12-3/TRBV12-4,TRBJ2-7,.,few,TGTGCCAGCAGTCCCCGGACGTTACGGGAGCAGTACTTC,CASSPRTLREQYF
TRBV6-6,TRBJ2-3,TRBD2,few,TGTGCCAGCAGCTGGGGACTAGCGGGAAGTACAGATACGCAGTATTTT,CASSWGLAGSTDTQYF
TRBV28,TRBJ1-6,.,.,TGTGCCAGCAGGGTCCGCCGGGGGTCACCCCTCCACTTT,CASRVRRGSPLHF
TRBV6-2/TRBV6-3,TRBJ2-6,.,few,TGTGCCAGCAGTTACTGGGGCAGGGTCAATGGGGCCAACGTCCTGACTTTC,CASSYWGRVNGANVLTF
TRBV27,TRBJ2-3,.,.,TGTGCCAGCAGAAGAGGTCGGGTACCCAGAGGTACGCAGTATTTT,CASRRGRVPRGTQYF
TRBV3-1,TRBJ1-5,.,.,TGTGCCAGCAGCCAAGATCCCGGGCCCCAGCATTTT,CASSQDPGPQHF
TRBV6-6,TRBJ1-2,.,.,TGTGCCAGCACCAGAGACTATGGCTACACCTTC,CASTRDYGYTF
TRBV6-5,TRBJ2-4,.,.,TGTGCCAGCAGTTACGGAGGCGCGGCCAAAAACATTCAGTACTTC,CASSYGGAAKNIQYF
TRBV2,TRBJ2-1,TRBD2,.,TGTGCCAGCAAACTAGCGGGAGGGCCAGGCAATGAGCAGTTCTTC,CASKLAGGPGNEQFF
TRBV11-2,TRBJ2-7,.,.,TGTGCCAGCAGCTTCGGACAGCCCTACGAGCAGTACTTC,CASSFGQPYEQYF